The present T cell receptor (beta chain) was sequenced within a study of beta chain features in type 1 diabetes (dated by TCRdb to the late 2010s). Study-wide context: No differences in mean age, gender distribution, total cell number or subset yield were found between patients and healthy donors. In the study, TCRB repertoires of sorted circulating CD4+ T cell subsets from recently diagnosed type 1 diabetes patients were compared with those of matched healthy donors. Naive and central memory subsets were obtained from all 30 or so donors, but regulatory and stem cell-like memory subsets were isolated from only 8 patients and 8 healthy donors. Across all samples, approximately 98,000,000 sorted cells were examined, and cell number per subset correlated strongly with RNA yield.

Regarding this clone: The specificity of this receptor is unknown. No per-base quality is available; no much larger clone lies one base away.

The full study reports these points: Shorter templates might be favored by PCR, yet because patient and control samples were amplified and corrected together, any such skew would affect both groups equally. Patients with type 1 diabetes made fewer insertions and deleted more nucleotides at VDJ recombination sites, implying thymic rearrangement abnormalities. Naive, central memory and regulatory TCRB repertoires appeared to be more similar among patients than among healthy donors. Sequencing cDNA rather than genomic DNA could over-represent highly expressing activated cells, although activation and CD3 levels did not differ between groups. Type 1 diabetes patients showed a moderate but significant shortening of TCRB CDR3 length in all four CD4+ subsets. Only small numbers of individuals were included in the HLA sub-analyses, which left unresolved whether HLA type had any influence on TCRB rearrangement.

The High Capacity cDNA Reverse Transcription Kit was used to reverse transcribe all of the isolated RNA, meaning that expressed TCRB transcripts were what got sequenced. Deep immunoSEQ sequencing was performed on naive, central memory and regulatory T cell samples, with an average of around 3.4 million total reads per sample. Sorted cells were lysed in RLT buffer, and RNA was extracted using DNase-treated RNeasy Micro or Mini kits according to cell number. Each cell subset was processed on its own to prevent cross-contamination, while patient and healthy donor samples were processed together. The immunoSEQ multiplex PCR was used to amplify TCRB sequences from cDNA, generating 87-bp fragments that spanned the CDR3 region. Sequencing of the amplicons was done on the Illumina HiSeq platform. As for the authors' bioinformatics: Synthetic template baselines were used to correct PCR bias computationally, reads within Hamming distance 2 were collapsed together, and singletons that could not be merged were discarded. Reads were aligned to IMGT to assign V, D and J genes, CDR3 length, and insertions or deletions at six rearrangement sites. Clonotype counts were normalized to sorted cell number within each subset before computing true diversity and Gini coefficients with the tcR R package. Repertoire sharing was quantified using the overlap coefficient calculated on TCRB nucleotide sequences. As a proxy for the pre-selection repertoire, out-of-frame TCRB sequences from naive cells were analyzed. This is the immuneACCESS table as TCRdb keeps it, with only in-frame sequences that have V and J called. A part of the clones is gone; compared with another copy, unresolved V genes explain less than half, and the rest is unexplained. V and J calls plus clone size are reproduced from that table; the DNA served to infer D and trimming. Across this sample there are fewer than 350,000 clones, with around a fifth seen only once. The ten largest clonotypes hold 0.035% to 0.055% of the sample.

Including the terminal cysteine and phenylalanine, the CDR3 comprises 16 residues. Left in the record is the CDR3 DNA by itself, 48 bases read in frame from the first base. Sequences LGHNA (CDR1) and YNFKEQ (CDR2) are obtained from the germline V gene. Trimming takes 1 base from V and 0 bases from J, and the germline ends sit 13 bases apart. Each donor gave one peripheral blood draw, roughly 0.11 L on average, collected into heparinised tubes. A BD FACSAria II was used to sort naive, central memory, regulatory and stem cell-like memory CD4+ T cells with a panel that included CD45RO, CCR7, CD25, CD127, CD95 and CD27. All sorted populations exceeded 95% purity. PBMCs were separated immediately by Lymphoprep density gradient centrifugation and were stained directly, without being cultured. To minimize batch effects, samples were stained and sorted in pairs, one healthy donor with one patient per experiment.

Sequenced sample: naive CD4+ T cells from blood. The cell subset or site tag for this specimen amounts to: true naive CD4+ T cells. The sequence was collected from a woman aged 18-29 years in good health. Recombination connected TRBV4-2 to TRBJ2-7, and perhaps TRBD2 as D gene, on 5 matching bases. The DNA sequence follows: TGTGCCAGCAGCCAAGGGTTTTATGCGGGCTCCTACGAGCAGTACTTC. Translated, this is CASSQGFYAGSYEQYF.